This TCR beta chain was sequenced in a study of T cell responses to AZD1222 COVID-19 vaccine. General study findings and limits: Repertoires were obtained solely post-peak T cell response. Unmutated variant regions are reportedly the target of nearly half of TCRs that are spike-specific.

Repertoires were generated with immunoSEQ multiplex PCR, while TCRdb's copy carries only in-frame clones and drops some. This repertoire shows 100,000 to 150,000 clones, approximately 86% found once; its top ten account for roughly 15%. In regard to this clone: Its target is not known.

V lost 5 bases, J lost 4 bases, and 10 bases stayed unmatched. CDR1 and CDR2 from the germline V gene are MNHEY and SVGAGI. The CDR3 covers 15 residues. The receptor was derived from an adult who received the AZD1222 COVID-19 vaccine. Sequenced material: peripheral blood, taken 28 days after the second AZD1222 dose. The genes are TRBV6-5 and TRBJ1-2, with 7 bases fitting TRBD1. The DNA of the CDR3 is TGTGCCAGCAGTCGAGCAGGGGGGTCAGGCTATGGCTACACCTTC. This gives the protein CASSRAGGSGYGYTF.